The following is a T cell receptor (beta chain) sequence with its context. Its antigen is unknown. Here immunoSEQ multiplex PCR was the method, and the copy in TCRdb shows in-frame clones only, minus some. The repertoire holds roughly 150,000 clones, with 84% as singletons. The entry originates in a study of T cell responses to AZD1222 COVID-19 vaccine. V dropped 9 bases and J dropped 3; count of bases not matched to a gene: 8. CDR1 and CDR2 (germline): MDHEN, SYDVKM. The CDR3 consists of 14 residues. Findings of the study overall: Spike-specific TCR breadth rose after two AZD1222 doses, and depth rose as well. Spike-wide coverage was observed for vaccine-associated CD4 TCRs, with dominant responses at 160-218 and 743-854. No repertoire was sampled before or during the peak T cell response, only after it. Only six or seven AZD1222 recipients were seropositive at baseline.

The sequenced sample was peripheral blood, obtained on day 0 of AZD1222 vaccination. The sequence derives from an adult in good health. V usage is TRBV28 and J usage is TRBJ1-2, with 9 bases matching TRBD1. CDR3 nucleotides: TGTGCCAGTATTGGGACAGGGAGAGACTATGGCTACACCTTC. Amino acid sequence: CASIGTGRDYGYTF.